This T cell receptor (beta chain) was sequenced during a study of CD8+CD57+ T cells in acquired aplastic anemia. Study context: Isolated CD4+ and CD8+ cells, once sorted, yielded DNA averaging roughly 3 ug. Broader study findings: Patients and controls were found to share roughly 31 CD8+ CDR3 sequences.

Genomic DNA, the template, was used for profiling of the TCR beta VDJ and CDR3. Each CDR3 protein is one row after TCRdb ran MiXCR on the reads. There are 68,000 or so distinct CDR3 sequences in the sample; 45% to 55% occur only once, and about 8.3% lies in the top ten. This clonotype was seen ten or more times. Antigen: not known. The ends were cut back, 4 bases at V and 3 bases at J, with 21 bases in the middle. CDR1 is SEHNR, CDR2 FQNEAQ, per germline (reference sequence). The CDR3 covers 17 residues. The rearrangement links TRBV7-9 to TRBJ1-1, with a tentative D call TRBD1 (6 bases). The sample taken for sequencing was sorted CD4+, CD8+, or CD8+CD57+ T cells (not recorded which) from PBMCs. The sequence derives from a human donor in good health, serving as a control. The CDR3, as DNA: TGTGCCAGCAGCTCTACCGGTTTGGGGGCGAAGGACACTGAAGCTTTCTTT. Encoded protein: CASSSTGLGAKDTEAFF.